This T cell receptor (beta chain) comes out of a study of shared clonotypes between healthy human individuals. Findings and limits, study-wide: What rarefaction showed was incomplete sorted-subset sequencing despite large depth. The four-donor shared clonotypes exceeded non-shared clonotypes in generation probability, with non-shared ones scoring lower.

Every immunoSEQ plate was one replicate of a subset's evenly spread DNA. Only in-frame clones appear in the TCRdb table, and some are missing; sequencing was by immunoSEQ multiplex PCR. The table has 2 million to 3 million clones, 80% to 95% seen once. Into CD45RA+ naive and CD45RA-negative memory subsets, the CD4+ cells were split. For this clone: The antigen is unknown.

V gave up 4 bases and J gave up 3 bases; unmatched junction bases: 7. CDR3 length: 14 residues. Germline values: CDR1 SGHRS, CDR2 YFSETQ. Sequenced sample: naive CD4+ T cells from PBMCs. Subset specified: CD45RA+ positively selected. This chain links TRBV5-1 with TRBJ2-7; 7 bases fit TRBD1. The receptor comes from a young man in good health. Some clones in this sample may be carry-over from other donors' samples. The CDR3 loop is CASSGPGQHYEQYF. The CDR3 nucleotides are TGCGCCAGCAGCGGTCCGGGACAGCACTACGAGCAGTACTTC.